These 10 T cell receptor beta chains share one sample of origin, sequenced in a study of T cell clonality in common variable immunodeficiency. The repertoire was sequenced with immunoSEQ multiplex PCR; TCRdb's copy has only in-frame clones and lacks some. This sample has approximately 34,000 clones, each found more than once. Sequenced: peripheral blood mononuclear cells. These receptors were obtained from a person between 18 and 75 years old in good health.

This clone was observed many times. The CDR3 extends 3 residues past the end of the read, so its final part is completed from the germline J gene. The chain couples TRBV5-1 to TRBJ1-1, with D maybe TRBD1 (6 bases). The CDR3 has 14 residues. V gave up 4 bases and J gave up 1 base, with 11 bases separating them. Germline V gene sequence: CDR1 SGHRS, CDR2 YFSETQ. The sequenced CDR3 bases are TGCGCCAGCAGCATCGACAGGAGGAACACTGAA. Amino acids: CASSIDRRNTE. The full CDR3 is CASSIDRRNTEAFF.

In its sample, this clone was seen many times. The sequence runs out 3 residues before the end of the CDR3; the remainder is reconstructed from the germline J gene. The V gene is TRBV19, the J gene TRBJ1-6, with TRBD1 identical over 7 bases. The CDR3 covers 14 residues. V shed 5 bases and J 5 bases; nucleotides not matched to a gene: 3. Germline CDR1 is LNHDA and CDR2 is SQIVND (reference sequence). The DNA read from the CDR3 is TGTGCCAGTAGTCCGGGGACAGATAATTCACCC. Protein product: CASSPGTDNSP. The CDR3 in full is CASSPGTDNSPLHF.

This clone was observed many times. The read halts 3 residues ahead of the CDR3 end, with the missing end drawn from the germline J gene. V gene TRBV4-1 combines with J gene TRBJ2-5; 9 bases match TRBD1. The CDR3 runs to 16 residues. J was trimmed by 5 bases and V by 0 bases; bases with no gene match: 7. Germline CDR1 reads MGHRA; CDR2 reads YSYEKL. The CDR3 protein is CASSQDQTGGMETQYF. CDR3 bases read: TGCGCCAGCAGCCAAGATCAGACAGGGGGAATGGAGACC.

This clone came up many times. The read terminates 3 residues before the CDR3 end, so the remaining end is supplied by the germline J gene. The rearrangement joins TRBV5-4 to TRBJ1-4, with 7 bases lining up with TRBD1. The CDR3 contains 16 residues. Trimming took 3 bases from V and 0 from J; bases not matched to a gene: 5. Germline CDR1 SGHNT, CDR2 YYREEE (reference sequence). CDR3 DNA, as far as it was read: TGTGCCAGCAGCTCCGACAGGGCCGCAACTAATGAAAAA. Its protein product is CASSSDRAATNEK. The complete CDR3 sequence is CASSSDRAATNEKLFF.

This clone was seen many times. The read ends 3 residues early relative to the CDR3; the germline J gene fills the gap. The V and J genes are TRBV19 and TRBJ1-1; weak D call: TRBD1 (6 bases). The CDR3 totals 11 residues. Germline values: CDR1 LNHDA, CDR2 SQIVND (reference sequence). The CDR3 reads CAAWTESRAFF. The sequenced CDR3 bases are TGTGCCGCCTGGACAGAATCCAGA.

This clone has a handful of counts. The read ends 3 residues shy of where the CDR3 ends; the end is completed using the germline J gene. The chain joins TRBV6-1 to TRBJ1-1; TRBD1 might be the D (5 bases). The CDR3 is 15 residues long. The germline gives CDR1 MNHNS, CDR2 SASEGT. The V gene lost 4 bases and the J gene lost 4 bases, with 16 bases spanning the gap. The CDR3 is CASSGGGFASTEAFF. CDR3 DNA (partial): TGTGCCAGCAGTGGTGGGGGGTTTGCGAGCACTGAA.

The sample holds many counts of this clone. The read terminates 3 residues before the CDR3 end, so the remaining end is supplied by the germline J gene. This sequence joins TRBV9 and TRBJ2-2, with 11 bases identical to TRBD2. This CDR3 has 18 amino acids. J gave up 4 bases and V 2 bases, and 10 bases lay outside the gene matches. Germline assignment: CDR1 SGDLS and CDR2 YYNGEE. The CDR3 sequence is CASSVGLAVLVGTGELFF. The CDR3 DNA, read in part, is TGTGCCAGCAGCGTGGGACTAGCGGTCCTGGTGGGCACCGGGGAG.

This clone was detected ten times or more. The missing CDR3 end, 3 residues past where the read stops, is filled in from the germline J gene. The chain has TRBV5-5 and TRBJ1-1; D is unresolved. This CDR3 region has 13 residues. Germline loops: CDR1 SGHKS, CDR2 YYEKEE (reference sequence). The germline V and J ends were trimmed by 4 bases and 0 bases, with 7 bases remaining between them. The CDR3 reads CASSAVLNTEAFF. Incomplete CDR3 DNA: TGTGCCAGCAGCGCGGTTTTGAACACTGAA.

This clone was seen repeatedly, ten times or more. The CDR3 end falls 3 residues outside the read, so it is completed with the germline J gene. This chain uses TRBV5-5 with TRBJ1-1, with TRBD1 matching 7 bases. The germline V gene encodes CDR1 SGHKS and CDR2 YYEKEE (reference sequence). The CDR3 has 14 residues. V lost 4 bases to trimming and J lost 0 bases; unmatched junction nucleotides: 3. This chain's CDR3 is CASSPQGMNTEAFF. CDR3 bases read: TGTGCCAGCAGCCCACAGGGGATGAACACTGAA.

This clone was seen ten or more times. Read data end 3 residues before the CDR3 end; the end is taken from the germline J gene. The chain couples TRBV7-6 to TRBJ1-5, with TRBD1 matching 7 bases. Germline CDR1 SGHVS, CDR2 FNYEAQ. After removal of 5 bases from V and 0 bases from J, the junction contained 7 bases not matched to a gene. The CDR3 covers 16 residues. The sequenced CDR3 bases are TGTGCCAGCAGCCCGTACAGGGGCGATAGCAATCAGCCC. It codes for CASSPYRGDSNQP. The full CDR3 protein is CASSPYRGDSNQPQHF.